This TCR beta chain derives from a study of identical twins. CDR3 length equals 14 residues. Per germline, CDR1 SGHRS and CDR2 YFSETQ. J was trimmed by 10 bases and V by 0 bases; bases with no gene match: 2. A single record per CDR3 protein comes from TCRdb applying MiXCR to the 5' RACE reads. The sample lists some 730,000 distinct CDR3 sequences, 15% to 20% occurring once. Details on this clonotype: Its antigen remains unknown.

Broader study findings: Model-predicted out-of-frame TCR alpha sharing fell below observed values in monozygotic twins.

These records were also assigned to another study, of T cells expressing NK-cell markers. That report adds: With respect to HCMV, most of the eight sequenced donors were seropositive, and one was seronegative. Similarly, these clonotypes led the CD3+CD56-NKG2C+ fraction as well in a handful of donors.

The sequence was collected from a young woman in good health. Sequenced sample: PBMCs. The chain has TRBV5-1 and TRBJ1-6; 9 positions match TRBD1. The CDR3 protein is CASSLGTGESPLHF. Written as DNA, the CDR3 is TGCGCCAGCAGCTTGGGGACAGGGGAATCACCCCTCCACTTT.